This T cell receptor beta chain was recovered during a study of monozygotic twins with inflammatory bowel disease. To note about this clonotype: Its antigen is still unknown.

General study results and limits: Comparison of concordant versus discordant twins revealed no difference in repertoire similarity, possibly due to limited power. Versus healthy twins, IBD patients showed fewer clonotypes shared with others, especially with disease activity.

Someone took an approximately 2.3 ml blood sample from each of the donors. CDR1 is SGHVS, CDR2 FNYEAQ, per germline. The CDR3 sequence is 16 residues long. Template switching appended UMIs that held a 6-nucleotide sample barcode. Each CDR3 protein gets one entry in TCRdb, which reprocessed the 5' RACE reads and gives no DNA. Recorded for this sample: about 160,000 distinct CDR3 sequences. The genes are TRBV7-6 and TRBJ2-2; there is no DNA to check the TCRdb D call of TRBD1. Sequencing was carried out using blood. The TCR comes from a human donor with ulcerative colitis or Crohn's disease, or a healthy co-twin of an affected twin (not recorded which). The CDR3 sequence: CASSLVRASNTGELFF.